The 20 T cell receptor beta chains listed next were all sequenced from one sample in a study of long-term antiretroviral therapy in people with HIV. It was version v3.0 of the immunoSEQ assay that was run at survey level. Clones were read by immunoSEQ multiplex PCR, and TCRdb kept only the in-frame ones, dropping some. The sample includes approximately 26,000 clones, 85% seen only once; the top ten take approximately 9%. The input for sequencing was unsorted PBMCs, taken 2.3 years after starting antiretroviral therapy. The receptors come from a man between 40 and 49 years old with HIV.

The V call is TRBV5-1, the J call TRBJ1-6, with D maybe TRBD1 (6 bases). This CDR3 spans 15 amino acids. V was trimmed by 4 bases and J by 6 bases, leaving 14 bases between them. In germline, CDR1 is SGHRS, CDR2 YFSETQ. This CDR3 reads CASSAQGSGNSPLHF. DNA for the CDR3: TGCGCCAGCAGCGCACAGGGATCGGGTAATTCACCCCTCCACTTT. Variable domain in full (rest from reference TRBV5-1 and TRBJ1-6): KAGVTQTPRYLIKTRGQQVTLSCSPISGHRSVSWYQQTPGQGLQFLFEYFSETQRNKGNFPGRFSGRQFSNSRSEMNVSTLELGDSALYLCASSAQGSGNSPLHFGNGTRLTVT.

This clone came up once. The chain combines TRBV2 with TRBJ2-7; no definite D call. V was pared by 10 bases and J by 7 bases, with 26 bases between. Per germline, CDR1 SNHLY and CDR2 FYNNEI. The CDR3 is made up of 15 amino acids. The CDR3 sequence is CATLKPRGQVQEQYF. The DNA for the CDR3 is TGTGCCACCTTAAAGCCTAGAGGCCAGGTGCAAGAGCAGTACTTC. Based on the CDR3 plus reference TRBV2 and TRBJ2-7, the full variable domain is EPEVTQTPSHQVTQMGQEVILRCVPISNHLYFYWYRQILGQKVEFLVSFYNNEISEKSEIFDDQFSVERPDGSNFTLKIRSTKLEDSAMYFCATLKPRGQVQEQYFGPGTRLTVT.

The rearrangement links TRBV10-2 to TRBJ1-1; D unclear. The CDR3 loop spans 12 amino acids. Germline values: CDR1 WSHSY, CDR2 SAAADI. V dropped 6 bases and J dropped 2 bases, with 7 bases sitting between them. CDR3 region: CASRRRNTEAFF. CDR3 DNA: TGCGCCAGCAGGCGGCGAAACACTGAAGCTTTCTTT.

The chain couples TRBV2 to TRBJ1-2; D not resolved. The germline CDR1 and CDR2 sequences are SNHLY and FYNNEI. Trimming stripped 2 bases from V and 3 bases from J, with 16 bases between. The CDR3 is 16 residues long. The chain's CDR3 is CASSEWSRVRDYGYTF. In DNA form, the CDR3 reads TGTGCCAGCAGTGAATGGAGTAGGGTTAGGGACTATGGCTACACCTTC.

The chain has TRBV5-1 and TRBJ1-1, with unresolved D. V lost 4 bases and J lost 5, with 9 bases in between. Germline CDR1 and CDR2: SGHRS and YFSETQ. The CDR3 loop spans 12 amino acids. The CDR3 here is CASSPGGTEAFF. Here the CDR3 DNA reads TGCGCCAGCAGCCCGGGTGGGACTGAAGCTTTCTTT.

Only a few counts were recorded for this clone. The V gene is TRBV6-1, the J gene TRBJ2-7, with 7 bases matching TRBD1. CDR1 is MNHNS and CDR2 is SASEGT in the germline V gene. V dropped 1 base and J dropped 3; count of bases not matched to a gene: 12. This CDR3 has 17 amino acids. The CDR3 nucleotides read TGTGCCAGCAGTGAAGGGTTCTTCGGGACAGTGCGCTACGAGCAGTACTTC. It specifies CASSEGFFGTVRYEQYF.

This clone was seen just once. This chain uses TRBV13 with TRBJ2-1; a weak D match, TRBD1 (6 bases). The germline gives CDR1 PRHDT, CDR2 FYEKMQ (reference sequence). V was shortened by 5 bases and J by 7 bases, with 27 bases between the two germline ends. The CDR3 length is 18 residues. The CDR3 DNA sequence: TGTGCCAGCAGCCCCAGGGCCGGGGCAGGGGAAAGCGAGAATGAGCAGTTCTTC. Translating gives CASSPRAGAGESENEQFF.

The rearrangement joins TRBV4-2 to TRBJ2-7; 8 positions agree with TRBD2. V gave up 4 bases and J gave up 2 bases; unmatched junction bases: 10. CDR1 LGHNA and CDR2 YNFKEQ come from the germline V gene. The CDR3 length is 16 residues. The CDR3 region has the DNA TGTGCCAGCAGCCTAAGAGCGGTTAGCGGGGCCTACGAGCAGTACTTC. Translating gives CASSLRAVSGAYEQYF.

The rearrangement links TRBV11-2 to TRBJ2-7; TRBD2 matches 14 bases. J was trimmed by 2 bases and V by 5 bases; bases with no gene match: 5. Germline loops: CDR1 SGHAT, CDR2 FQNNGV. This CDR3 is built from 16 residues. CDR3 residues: CASSTGLAGVPYEQYF. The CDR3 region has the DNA TGTGCCAGCAGCACGGGACTAGCGGGAGTCCCCTACGAGCAGTACTTC.

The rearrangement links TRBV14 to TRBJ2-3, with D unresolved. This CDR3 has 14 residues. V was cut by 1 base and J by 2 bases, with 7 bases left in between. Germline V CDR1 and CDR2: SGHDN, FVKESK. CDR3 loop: CASSQGRHTDTQYF. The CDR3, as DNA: TGTGCCAGCAGCCAAGGGAGACACACAGATACGCAGTATTTT.

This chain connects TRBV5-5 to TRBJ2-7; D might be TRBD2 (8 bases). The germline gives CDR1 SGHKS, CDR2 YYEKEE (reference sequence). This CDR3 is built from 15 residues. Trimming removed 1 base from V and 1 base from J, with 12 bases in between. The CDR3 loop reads CASSLREGQSYEQYF. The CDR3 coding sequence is TGTGCCAGCAGCTTGCGGGAGGGACAGTCCTACGAGCAGTACTTC.

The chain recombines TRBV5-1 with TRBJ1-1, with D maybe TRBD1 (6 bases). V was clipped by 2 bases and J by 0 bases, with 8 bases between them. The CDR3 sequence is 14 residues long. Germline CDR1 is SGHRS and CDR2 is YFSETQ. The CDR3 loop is CASSLTGMNTEAFF. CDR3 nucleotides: TGCGCCAGCAGCTTAACAGGGATGAACACTGAAGCTTTCTTT.

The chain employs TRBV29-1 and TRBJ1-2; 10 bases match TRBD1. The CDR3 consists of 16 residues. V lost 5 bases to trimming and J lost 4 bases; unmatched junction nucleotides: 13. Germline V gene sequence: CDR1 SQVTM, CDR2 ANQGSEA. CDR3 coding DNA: TGCAGCGTTTCCGGGACAGGGGAACGTGCTACCTATGGCTACACCTTC. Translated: CSVSGTGERATYGYTF.

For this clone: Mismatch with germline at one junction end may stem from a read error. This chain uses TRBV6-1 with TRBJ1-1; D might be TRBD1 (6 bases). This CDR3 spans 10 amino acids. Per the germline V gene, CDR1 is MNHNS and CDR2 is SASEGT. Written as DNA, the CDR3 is TGTGCCAGCAGTGAAGAACAGGGAGTATTT. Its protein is CASSEEQGVF.

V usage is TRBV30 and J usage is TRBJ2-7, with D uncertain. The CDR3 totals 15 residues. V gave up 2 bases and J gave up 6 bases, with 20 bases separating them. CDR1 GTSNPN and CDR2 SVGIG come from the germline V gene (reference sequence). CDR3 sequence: CAWSPRTVVGPEQYF. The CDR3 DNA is TGTGCCTGGAGTCCTCGAACCGTGGTGGGCCCCGAGCAGTACTTC.

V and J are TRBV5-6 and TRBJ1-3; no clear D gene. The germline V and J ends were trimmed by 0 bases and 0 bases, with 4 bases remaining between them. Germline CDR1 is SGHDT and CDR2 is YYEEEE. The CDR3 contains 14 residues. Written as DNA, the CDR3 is TGTGCCAGCAGCTTGGGAGACTCTGGAAACACCATATATTTT. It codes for CASSLGDSGNTIYF.

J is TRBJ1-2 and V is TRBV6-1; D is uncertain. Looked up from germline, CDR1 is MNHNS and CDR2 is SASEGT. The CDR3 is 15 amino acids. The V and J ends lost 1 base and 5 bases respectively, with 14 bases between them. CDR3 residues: CASSEDSPVLYGYTF. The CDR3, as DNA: TGTGCCAGCAGTGAAGACAGTCCTGTCTTGTATGGCTACACCTTC.

CDR3 sequence: CASSFRDSYEQYF. CDR3 in DNA: TGTGCCAGCAGCTTTCGGGACAGCTACGAGCAGTACTTC. The chain couples TRBV13 to TRBJ2-7; 7 nucleotides agree with TRBD1. The CDR3 loop spans 13 amino acids. Germline CDR1 and CDR2: PRHDT and FYEKMQ (reference sequence). V shed 3 bases, J shed 3 bases, and the junction held 2 bases outside the gene matches. Combining the CDR3 with reference TRBV13 and TRBJ2-7 gives the whole variable domain AAGVIQSPRHLIKEKRETATLKCYPIPRHDTVYWYQQGPGQDPQFLISFYEKMQSDKGSIPDRFSAQQFSDYHSELNMSSLELGDSALYFCASSFRDSYEQYFGPGTRLTVT.

CDR3 in DNA: TGTGCCTGGAGGACGGACAGGGGCAGATACGAGCAGTACTTC. Protein product: CAWRTDRGRYEQYF. The chain has TRBV30 and TRBJ2-7, with TRBD1 identical over 9 bases. The CDR3 consists of 14 residues. CDR1 GTSNPN and CDR2 SVGIG come from the germline V gene (reference sequence). Trimming at V came to 3 bases and at J to 4 bases, leaving 7 bases not matched to a gene.

CDR3 sequence: CASSKGQGANTGELFF. Here the CDR3 DNA reads TGTGCCAGTAGTAAGGGACAGGGGGCGAACACCGGGGAGCTGTTTTTT. The chain employs TRBV19 and TRBJ2-2; 11 bases match TRBD1. Unmatched junction bases numbered 1, after V lost 4 bases and J lost 0 bases. Germline V gene data show CDR1 as LNHDA and CDR2 as SQIVND (reference sequence). There are 16 residues in the CDR3.